This entry describes one TCR beta chain. The data originate from a study of blood T cell repertoires in COVID-19. Turning to the study itself: Samples came from the United States, Italy and Spain, spanning acute and convalescent COVID-19. Sample material is recorded as cDNA or gDNA derived from T cells, B-cell-depleted T cells, or PBMCs.

The length of the CDR3 is 13 residues. Trimming took off 2 bases at V and 2 bases at J, with 7 bases between the two ends. Germline CDR1 is SGHDT and CDR2 is YYEEEE. How the authors handled the data: Nucleated cell counts were estimated from reference gene primer amplification. The data were produced by immunoSEQ multiplex PCR, yet TCRdb's version contains in-frame clones alone and is incomplete. The DNA was the basis for D and trimming; V, J and clone size are from that table. The table records a few hundred thousand clones, approximately 85% of them present only once. Sequenced: peripheral blood. This chain connects TRBV5-6 to TRBJ2-5, with a weak D call TRBD1 (6 bases). The receptor was isolated from a woman in her seventies with acute or convalescent COVID-19. The CDR3 region is CASSFGQQETQYF. In DNA, the CDR3 is TGTGCCAGCAGCTTTGGACAGCAAGAGACCCAGTACTTC.